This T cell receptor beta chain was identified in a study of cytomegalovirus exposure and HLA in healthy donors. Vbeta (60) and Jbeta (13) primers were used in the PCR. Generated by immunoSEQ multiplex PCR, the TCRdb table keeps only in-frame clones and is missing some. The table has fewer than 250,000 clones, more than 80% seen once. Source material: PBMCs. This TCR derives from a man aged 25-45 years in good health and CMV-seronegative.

For the CDR3, the DNA is TGTGCCAGCAGTACCTACAGCACAGATACGCAGTATTTT. This gives the protein CASSTYSTDTQYF. V and J are TRBV27 and TRBJ2-3; D is ambiguous. Germline assignment: CDR1 MNHEY and CDR2 SMNVEV (reference sequence). The CDR3 has 13 residues. The V end was cut by 5 bases, the J end by 0 bases, with 6 bases between.